The rows below give T cell receptor beta chains drawn from one sample of a study of tumor and adjacent non-tumor tissue in lung cancer. TCRdb re-called the multiplex PCR reads with MiXCR, one entry per CDR3 protein. The sample shows fewer than 100,000 distinct CDR3 sequences, approximately 81% of them seen only once. The sequencing input was distant non-tumor lung tissue. The receptor source for this set is a man aged 55 to 70 with non-small cell lung cancer. CDR3s include the opening cysteine and the closing phenylalanine or tryptophan. Each record gives: clone size, V gene, J gene, D gene, CDR3 protein, CDR3 DNA. The D gene is left open where the match is weak. Size tells how often a clone was seen (once, few, many) or the class of an expanded clone, and some rows leave it out.

clone_size: NA; v_call: TRBV29-1; j_call: TRBJ2-5; d_call: NA; cdr3_aa: CSVEDLEWAGQTQYF; cdr3_nt: TGCAGCGTTGAAGATCTTGAATGGGCGGGACAGACCCAGTACTTC
clone_size: NA; v_call: TRBV20-1; j_call: TRBJ2-7; d_call: TRBD1; cdr3_aa: CSAREETGKEQYF; cdr3_nt: TGCAGTGCTAGAGAGGAGACAGGGAAAGAGCAGTACTTC
clone_size: medium-sized; v_call: TRBV28; j_call: TRBJ2-7; d_call: NA; cdr3_aa: CASSLDPSYSYEQYF; cdr3_nt: TGTGCCAGCAGTTTGGACCCCTCCTACAGCTACGAGCAGTACTTC
clone_size: many; v_call: TRBV5-1; j_call: TRBJ2-3; d_call: NA; cdr3_aa: CASRSQVSGADTQYF; cdr3_nt: TGCGCCAGCAGGAGTCAGGTTTCCGGGGCAGATACGCAGTATTTT
clone_size: NA; v_call: TRBV11-3; j_call: TRBJ2-1; d_call: TRBD2; cdr3_aa: CASSSLAGGPGNDHFF; cdr3_nt: TGTGCCAGCAGCTCCCTAGCGGGGGGGCCGGGGAATGACCATTTCTTC
clone_size: NA; v_call: TRBV20-1; j_call: TRBJ1-6; d_call: NA; cdr3_aa: CSARATPGEGSYNSPLHF; cdr3_nt: TGCAGTGCTAGAGCTACACCGGGAGAGGGGTCCTATAATTCACCCCTCCACTTT
clone_size: NA; v_call: TRBV20-1; j_call: TRBJ2-1; d_call: TRBD2; cdr3_aa: CSARGREDHDEQFF; cdr3_nt: TGCAGCGCTAGAGGCCGGGAGGACCACGATGAGCAGTTCTTC
clone_size: NA; v_call: TRBV6-5; j_call: TRBJ2-7; d_call: NA; cdr3_aa: CASSYAGRVYEQYF; cdr3_nt: TGTGCCAGTAGTTACGCTGGCAGAGTCTACGAGCAGTACTTC
clone_size: NA; v_call: TRBV4-2; j_call: TRBJ2-7; d_call: TRBD1; cdr3_aa: CASSQEGGDRGYEHYF; cdr3_nt: TGTGCCAGTAGCCAAGAGGGAGGGGACAGGGGCTACGAGCACTACTTC
clone_size: once; v_call: TRBV11-2; j_call: TRBJ2-1; d_call: NA; cdr3_aa: CANSRVGSCNEQFF; cdr3_nt: TGTGCCAACAGCCGGGTAGGAAGCTGCAATGAGCAGTTCTTC
clone_size: NA; v_call: TRBV11-3; j_call: TRBJ1-1; d_call: NA; cdr3_aa: CASSLVVAEVFF; cdr3_nt: TGTGCCAGCAGCCTCGTGGTGGCTGAAGTTTTCTTT
clone_size: NA; v_call: TRBV11-1; j_call: TRBJ1-1; d_call: NA; cdr3_aa: CASSLGRNRLGSQAFF; cdr3_nt: TGTGCCAGCAGCTTAGGCCGGAACAGGCTGGGCTCCCAAGCTTTCTTT
clone_size: NA; v_call: TRBV7-9; j_call: TRBJ2-3; d_call: NA; cdr3_aa: CVSSRGPDTQYF; cdr3_nt: TGTGTCAGTAGCCGTGGCCCCGATACGCAGTATTTT
clone_size: NA; v_call: TRBV29-1; j_call: TRBJ2-7; d_call: NA; cdr3_aa: CSLGKGPYEQCF; cdr3_nt: TGCAGCCTTGGTAAGGGCCCCTACGAGCAGTGCTTC
clone_size: NA; v_call: TRBV6-1; j_call: TRBJ2-1; d_call: NA; cdr3_aa: CARSELGPDAVNEQFF; cdr3_nt: TGTGCCAGAAGTGAACTTGGCCCTGATGCAGTCAATGAGCAGTTCTTC
clone_size: NA; v_call: TRBV20-1; j_call: TRBJ2-4; d_call: NA; cdr3_aa: CSARAVDWALQVAKNIQYF; cdr3_nt: TGCAGTGCTAGAGCCGTCGACTGGGCCCTGCAGGTGGCCAAAAACATTCAGTACTTC
clone_size: NA; v_call: TRBV5-1; j_call: TRBJ2-7; d_call: NA; cdr3_aa: CASSGSGTASSYEQYF; cdr3_nt: TGCGCCAGCAGCGGATCCGGGACGGCGAGCTCCTACGAGCAGTACTTC
clone_size: NA; v_call: TRBV6-2/TRBV6-3; j_call: TRBJ2-1; d_call: TRBD2; cdr3_aa: CASSYPTGGPCEQFF; cdr3_nt: TGTGCCAGCAGTTATCCTACGGGAGGGCCGTGTGAGCAGTTCTTC
clone_size: NA; v_call: TRBV11-2; j_call: TRBJ2-1; d_call: NA; cdr3_aa: CARKLDRHNEQFF; cdr3_nt: TGTGCCAGGAAGTTAGATCGGCACAATGAGCAGTTCTTC
clone_size: NA; v_call: TRBV29-1; j_call: TRBJ2-6; d_call: TRBD1; cdr3_aa: CSVAVGTGPGANVLTF; cdr3_nt: TGCAGCGTTGCAGTAGGGACAGGCCCTGGGGCCAATGTCCTGACTTTC
clone_size: NA; v_call: TRBV20-1; j_call: TRBJ2-1; d_call: TRBD2; cdr3_aa: CSYNQLAGRNNEQFF; cdr3_nt: TGCAGTTATAACCAACTAGCGGGGAGGAACAATGAGCAGTTCTTC
clone_size: NA; v_call: TRBV11-2; j_call: TRBJ2-6; d_call: TRBD1; cdr3_aa: CASSLLSKDRPSGAIVLTF; cdr3_nt: TGTGCCAGCAGCTTACTTTCAAAGGACAGGCCCTCTGGGGCCATCGTCCTGACTTTC